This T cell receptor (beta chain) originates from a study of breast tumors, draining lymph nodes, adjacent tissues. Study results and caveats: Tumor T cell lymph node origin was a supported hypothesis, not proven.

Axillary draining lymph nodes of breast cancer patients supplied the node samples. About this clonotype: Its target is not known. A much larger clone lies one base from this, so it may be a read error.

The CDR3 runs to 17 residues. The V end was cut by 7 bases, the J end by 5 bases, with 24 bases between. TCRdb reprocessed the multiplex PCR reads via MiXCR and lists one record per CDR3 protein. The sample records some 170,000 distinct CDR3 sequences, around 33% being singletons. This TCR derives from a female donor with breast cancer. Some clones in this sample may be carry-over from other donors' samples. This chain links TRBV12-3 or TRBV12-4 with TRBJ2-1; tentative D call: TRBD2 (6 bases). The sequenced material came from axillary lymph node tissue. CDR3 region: CASTHFIQRVVDNEQFF. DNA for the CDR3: TGTGCCAGCACCCACTTTATTCAGCGGGTGGTGGACAATGAGCAGTTCTTC.